The next 26 T cell receptor beta chains were all read from a single sample in a study of CDR3 diversity in severe acne. Each CDR3 protein is one row after TCRdb ran MiXCR on the PCR reads. The sample lists fewer than 100,000 distinct CDR3 sequences, 45% to 65% seen once, with roughly an eighth in the top ten. The sample comprised blood. All receptors derive from a male donor in good health, without acne.

This CDR3 reads CASSWVQGVGGYTF. CDR3 DNA: TGTGCCAGCAGCTGGGTGCAGGGAGTTGGAGGCTACACCTTC. The rearrangement joins TRBV12-3 or TRBV12-4 to TRBJ1-2, with a weak D call TRBD1 (5 bases). Trimming left V 6 bases short and J 8 bases short, with 19 bases between. The CDR3 spans 14 residues.

The rearrangement joins TRBV12-3 or TRBV12-4 to TRBJ1-2; D may be TRBD1 (6 bases). Trimming removed 5 bases at V and 5 bases at J, with 24 bases between. This CDR3 contains 17 residues. In DNA form, the CDR3 reads TGTGCCAGCAGTGACTCGTCAAGCGGGGGCAGAGGATATGGCTACACCTTC. Its translation is CASSDSSSGGRGYGYTF.

The chain has TRBV7-9 and TRBJ2-7; 8 bases line up with TRBD2. The CDR3 is 15 residues long. Germline V gene data show CDR1 as SEHNR and CDR2 as FQNEAQ (reference sequence). V dropped 4 bases and J dropped 4; count of bases not matched to a gene: 9. CDR3 DNA: TGTGCCAGCAGCTCCCCAGCGGGAGTGTTGTACGAGCAGTACTTC. Residues: CASSSPAGVLYEQYF. Full variable domain (missing parts from reference TRBV7-9 and TRBJ2-7): DTGVSQNPRHKITKRGQNVTFRCDPISEHNRLYWYRQTLGQGPEFLTYFQNEAQLEKSRLLSDRFSAERPKGSFSTLEIQRTEQGDSAMYLCASSSPAGVLYEQYFGPGTRLTVT.

This clonotype has ten or more counts. The J gene is TRBJ1-1, the V gene TRBV9; no clear D gene. V was trimmed by 4 bases and J by 1 base, leaving 11 bases between them. Germline CDR1 and CDR2: SGDLS and YYNGEE. The CDR3 extends over 14 amino acids. The CDR3 sequence: CASSLLDGNTEAFF. CDR3 nucleotides: TGTGCCAGCAGCTTACTAGACGGGAACACTGAAGCTTTCTTT.

V and J are TRBV7-2 and TRBJ2-7, with 7 bases that match TRBD1. The germline CDR1 and CDR2 sequences are SGHTA and FQGNSA. The CDR3 is made up of 14 amino acids. J was trimmed by 7 bases and V by 5 bases; bases with no gene match: 11. CDR3: CASSRDRDLGEQYF. The CDR3 DNA reads as TGTGCCAGCAGCAGAGACAGGGACCTGGGAGAGCAGTACTTC.

The rearrangement links TRBV10-3 to TRBJ1-6; 9 bases line up with TRBD1. J was trimmed by 10 bases and V by 10 bases; bases with no gene match: 14. The germline V gene encodes CDR1 ENHRY and CDR2 SYGVKD. CDR3 length equals 15 residues. CDR3 in DNA: TGTGCCACCCGGCCGGGACAGGGACAATACTCACCCCTCCACTTT. This codes for CATRPGQGQYSPLHF.

Many counts were recorded for this clonotype. The chain carries TRBV4-2 and TRBJ2-1; 14 bases line up with TRBD2. The germline CDR1 and CDR2 sequences are LGHNA and YNFKEQ. This CDR3 comprises 19 residues. Trimming cost V 1 base and J 0 bases; bases outside gene matches: 5. The CDR3 spells CASSQVRLAGGSSYNEQFF. The CDR3 bases are TGTGCCAGCAGCCAAGTTAGACTAGCGGGGGGGTCCTCCTACAATGAGCAGTTCTTC.

This clonotype was seen a handful of times. The V and J genes are TRBV6-5 and TRBJ2-5, with 8 bases lining up with TRBD1. The V and J ends lost 1 base and 4 bases, in that order; junction bases with no gene match: 8. The CDR3 consists of 16 residues. CDR1 and CDR2 from the germline V gene are MNHEY and SVGAGI. The CDR3 region has the DNA TGTGCCAGCAGTTACTACTCGGACAGGGTCGTAGAGACCCAGTACTTC. Translation: CASSYYSDRVVETQYF.

About this clonotype itself: At one end the junction does not follow the germline gene, possibly because of a read error. The CDR3 here is CASSEKTGFRQPQQF. In DNA, the CDR3 is TGCGCCAGCAGCGAAAAGACAGGGTTCAGGCAGCCCCAGCAATTT. V is TRBV5-1 and J is TRBJ1-5; 7 nucleotides match TRBD1. This CDR3 comprises 15 residues. CDR1 is SGHRS, CDR2 YFSETQ, per germline.

The chain is built from TRBV19 and TRBJ2-5, with a tentative D call TRBD1 (7 bases). Germline CDR1 and CDR2: LNHDA and SQIVND (reference sequence). This CDR3 has 16 residues. V lost 3 bases and J 5 bases, leaving 19 bases between the germline ends. The CDR3 coding sequence is TGTGCCAGTAGTATGTGGGCAGGGGGGCAGGGGGAGACCCAGTACTTC. Encoded protein: CASSMWAGGQGETQYF.

The genes are TRBV7-6 and TRBJ1-3, with D perhaps matching TRBD1 (5 bases). There are 15 residues in the CDR3. Germline CDR1 and CDR2: SGHVS and FNYEAQ. Trimming cost V 0 bases and J 2 bases, with 8 bases left between them. CDR3 residues: CASSLAGRAGNTIYF. In nucleotides, the CDR3 is TGTGCCAGCAGCTTAGCGGGGCGGGCTGGAAACACCATATATTTT.

This clonotype was seen many times. J is TRBJ2-1 and V is TRBV4-1; no clear D. V was shortened by 3 bases and J by 6 bases, with 3 bases between the two germline ends. The germline CDR1 and CDR2 sequences are MGHRA and YSYEKL. The CDR3 loop spans 11 amino acids. The DNA for the CDR3 is TGCGCCAGCAGCCAGTCCAATGAGCAGTTCTTC. As protein: CASSQSNEQFF.

This clonotype is medium-sized by share. V gene TRBV10-2 combines with J gene TRBJ1-6, with 9 bases identical to TRBD1. This CDR3 is 18 amino acids long. Germline V gives CDR1 WSHSY, CDR2 SAAADI. V shed 4 bases, J shed 0 bases, and the junction held 7 bases outside the gene matches. CDR3 in amino acids: CASSVSGTGSSYNSPLHF. Written as DNA, the CDR3 is TGCGCCAGCAGTGTTTCCGGGACAGGGTCCTCCTATAATTCACCCCTCCACTTT.

This clonotype was observed at least ten times. The gene calls are TRBV6-6 and TRBJ2-7, with 11 bases matching TRBD2. CDR1 MNHNY and CDR2 SVGAGI come from the germline V gene (reference sequence). J was trimmed by 4 bases and V by 2 bases; bases with no gene match: 4. CDR3 length: 15 residues. The CDR3 here is CASSYMLAGGYEQYF. The CDR3 bases are TGTGCCAGCAGTTACATGCTAGCGGGAGGTTACGAGCAGTACTTC.

This clonotype occurred many times. This chain links TRBV11-2 with TRBJ1-2; D possibly corresponds to TRBD1 (5 bases). Per germline, CDR1 SGHAT and CDR2 FQNNGV. The CDR3 is 13 residues long. Trimming cost V 1 base and J 8 bases, with 11 bases left between them. The DNA of the CDR3 is TGTGCCAGCAGCTTAGCGGGGCTGGGAGGCTACACCTTC. This gives the protein CASSLAGLGGYTF.

The chain links TRBV10-3 to TRBJ2-7, with TRBD1 matching over 8 bases. The CDR3 spans 12 residues. Trimming took 2 bases from V and 12 from J; bases not matched to a gene: 6. The germline CDR1 and CDR2 sequences are ENHRY and SYGVKD. The CDR3 sequence is CAISEAGTGRYF. CDR3 coding DNA: TGTGCCATCAGTGAGGCCGGGACAGGCCGGTACTTC.

The sample holds many counts of this clonotype. The CDR3 here is CASSPSTGGSYTF. In DNA, the CDR3 is TGTGCCAGCAGCCCTTCGACAGGTGGCAGCTACACCTTC. The genes are TRBV7-9 and TRBJ1-2; possibly TRBD1 for D (6 bases). The V end lost 5 bases, the J end lost 9 bases, and 16 bases lay between the germline ends. Germline CDR1 and CDR2: SEHNR and FQNEAQ (reference sequence). CDR3 length equals 13 residues.

Here the CDR3 reads CASSPGQEGNYGYTF. CDR3 coding DNA: TGTGCCAGCAGTCCCGGACAGGAGGGTAACTATGGCTACACCTTC. V is TRBV25-1 and J is TRBJ1-2; TRBD1 matches 7 bases. Germline V gives CDR1 MGHDK, CDR2 SYGVNS. This CDR3 region has 15 residues. J gave up 1 base and V 5 bases, and 7 bases lay outside the gene matches.

This rearrangement joins TRBV19 to TRBJ2-1; D is unresolved. The V gene's germline CDR1 is LNHDA and CDR2 SQIVND (reference sequence). Deletions cut 3 bases from V and 5 bases from J, with 8 bases between. The CDR3 is 13 residues long. The CDR3 coding sequence is TGTGCCAGTAGTATGGGCCCCCACAATGAGCAGTTCTTC. Amino acid sequence: CASSMGPHNEQFF.

The rearrangement joins TRBV20-1 to TRBJ2-3, with TRBD2 matching 8 bases. Germline CDR1 and CDR2: DFQATT and SNEGSKA (reference sequence). The V gene end was trimmed by 0 bases and the J gene end by 5 bases; junction bases not matched to a gene: 10. CDR3 size: 16 residues. The CDR3 loop reads CSARDPAGGRKDTQYF. The DNA for the CDR3 is TGCAGTGCTAGAGATCCGGCGGGGGGCCGGAAAGATACGCAGTATTTT.

The CDR3 nucleotides are TGTGCCAGCAGCTTCGGCTCAAAGGATGGAAAGCTGTTTTTT. This codes for CASSFGSKDGKLFF. This chain links TRBV9 with TRBJ2-2; D remains ambiguous. V was shortened by 4 bases and J by 12 bases, with 19 bases between the two germline ends. Germline V lookup: CDR1 SGDLS, CDR2 YYNGEE. The CDR3 has 14 residues.

This clonotype was detected many times. This chain uses TRBV12-3 or TRBV12-4 with TRBJ1-2; unclear D gene. The CDR3 contains 13 residues. Trimming removed 6 bases at V and 5 bases at J, with 13 bases between. The CDR3 protein is CASRPIAVYGYTF. The CDR3 nucleotides are TGTGCCAGCAGACCCATAGCCGTGTATGGCTACACCTTC.

The chain couples TRBV20-1 to TRBJ2-3; no firm D call. The CDR3 is 8 residues long. Germline V gene data show CDR1 as DFQATT and CDR2 as SNEGSKA (reference sequence). The germline V and J ends were trimmed by 3 bases and 11 bases, with 3 bases remaining between them. CDR3 loop: CSASRQYF. In nucleotides, the CDR3 is TGCAGTGCTAGTAGGCAGTATTTT.

The chain carries TRBV7-9 and TRBJ1-1, with D possibly matching TRBD1 (5 bases). Between the trimmed V and J ends, which lost 8 bases and 1 base, there was a span of 14 bases. This CDR3 contains 14 residues. Germline V gene sequence: CDR1 SEHNR, CDR2 FQNEAQ (reference sequence). The CDR3 DNA is TGTGCCAGCGTGGGCAGGGACCCGAACACTGAAGCTTTCTTT. Its protein is CASVGRDPNTEAFF. The complete variable domain, with remaining parts taken from reference TRBV7-9 and TRBJ1-1, reads DTGVSQNPRHKITKRGQNVTFRCDPISEHNRLYWYRQTLGQGPEFLTYFQNEAQLEKSRLLSDRFSAERPKGSFSTLEIQRTEQGDSAMYLCASVGRDPNTEAFFGQGTRLTVV.

Notes on this clonotype: An end of the junction does not agree with germline; a read error may underlie this. The chain has TRBV15 and TRBJ1-5; D call uncertain. The germline gives CDR1 LNHNV, CDR2 YYDKDF (reference sequence). This CDR3 has 15 amino acids. The CDR3 here is CATSRDSQPNKPQRF. The CDR3 bases are TGTGCCACCAGCAGAGATTCACAGCCTAATAAGCCCCAGCGCTTT.

Details on this clonotype: One end of the junction does not line up with germline, which may come from a read error. The gene calls are TRBV10-3 and TRBJ2-6; 9 bases align to TRBD1. This CDR3 spans 17 amino acids. Looked up from germline, CDR1 is ENHRY and CDR2 is SYGVKD. The CDR3 region is CASSPRTGDSGANVLTF. Here the CDR3 DNA reads TGTGCCAGCAGTCCTCGGACAGGGGACTCTGGGGCCAACGTCCTGACTTTC.